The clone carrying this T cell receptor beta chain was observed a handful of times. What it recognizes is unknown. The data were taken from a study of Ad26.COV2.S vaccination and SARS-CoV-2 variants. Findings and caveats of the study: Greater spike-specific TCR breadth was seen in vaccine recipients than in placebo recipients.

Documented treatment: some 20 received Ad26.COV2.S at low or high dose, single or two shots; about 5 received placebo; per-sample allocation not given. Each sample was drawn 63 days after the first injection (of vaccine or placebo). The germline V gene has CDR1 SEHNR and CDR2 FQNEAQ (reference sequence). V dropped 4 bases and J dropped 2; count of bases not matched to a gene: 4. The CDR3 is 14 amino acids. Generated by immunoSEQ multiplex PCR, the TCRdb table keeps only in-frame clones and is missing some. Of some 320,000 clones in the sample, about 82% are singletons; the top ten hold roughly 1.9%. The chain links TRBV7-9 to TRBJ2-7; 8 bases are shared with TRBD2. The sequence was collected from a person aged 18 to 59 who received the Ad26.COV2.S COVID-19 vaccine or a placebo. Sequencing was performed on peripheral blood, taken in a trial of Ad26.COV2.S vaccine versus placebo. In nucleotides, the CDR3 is TGTGCCAGCAGCTCGGGGGGGCGCGCCTACGAGCAGTACTTC. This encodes CASSSGGRAYEQYF.